The next 3 T cell receptor beta chains were all read from a single sample in a study of T cells after yellow fever vaccination. Using its own MiXCR run on the 5' RACE reads, TCRdb lists one record per CDR3 protein. The data show around 600,000 distinct CDR3 sequences, around 12% seen once. Specimen: PBMCs, collected on the day of the yellow fever booster vaccination. These receptors originate from a young man who received the YFV17D yellow fever vaccine.

This clonotype was detected only a few times. The rearrangement joins TRBV7-8 to TRBJ2-5; D is unclear. V was shortened by 2 bases and J by 1 base, with 14 bases between the two germline ends. There are 16 residues in the CDR3. Germline CDR1 reads SGHVS; CDR2 reads FQNEAQ. The CDR3 region is CASSLFRALTQETQYF. In nucleotides, the CDR3 is TGTGCCAGCAGCTTATTCCGGGCATTGACCCAAGAGACCCAGTACTTC.

The chain has TRBV4-3 and TRBJ2-2, with 8 bases that match TRBD2. Losses at the gene ends were 4 bases for V and 6 bases for J; bases not matched to a gene: 13. The CDR3 loop spans 17 amino acids. The germline gives CDR1 LGHNA, CDR2 YSLEER. CDR3 region: CASSPLLASGSPGELFF. CDR3 DNA: TGCGCCAGCAGCCCACTATTGGCCAGCGGGAGCCCCGGGGAGCTGTTTTTT.

The chain has TRBV29-1 and TRBJ2-3, with D tentatively TRBD1 (5 bases). V was cut by 8 bases and J by 4 bases, with 22 bases left in between. The CDR3 loop spans 15 amino acids. Germline V gene data show CDR1 as SQVTM and CDR2 as ANQGSEA. In DNA form, the CDR3 reads TGCAGCTTTCAGGGTTCTGTCCCACATCCAGATACGCAGTATTTT. Translation: CSFQGSVPHPDTQYF.